A selection of T cell receptor beta chains follows, all from one sample in a study of cytomegalovirus exposure and HLA in healthy donors. Only in-frame clones appear in the TCRdb table, and some are missing; sequencing was by immunoSEQ multiplex PCR. Of some 97,000 clones in the sample, around three quarters were seen once. The sample comprised PBMCs. Every receptor here comes from a female donor in good health and CMV-seropositive. Both conserved end residues are part of each CDR3. A D gene is named only where the DNA matches it firmly. Clone size is not always given. Where it is, it says once, few, many or a class for expanded clones.

size,J,D,V,CDR3,DNA
NA,TRBJ2-2,TRBD1,TRBV29-1,CSGGQGTNTGELFF,TGCAGCGGGGGACAGGGCACGAACACCGGGGAGCTGTTTTTT
once,TRBJ2-1,TRBD2,TRBV18,CASSERGAAYNEQFF,TGTGCCAGCTCGGAGCGGGGGGCAGCCTACAATGAGCAGTTCTTC
NA,TRBJ2-2,TRBD2,TRBV4-2,CASSQDLGLANTGELFF,TGTGCCAGCAGCCAAGATCTCGGACTAGCGAACACCGGGGAGCTGTTTTTT
NA,TRBJ2-3,NA,TRBV18,CASSPLGGAITDTQYF,TGTGCCAGCTCACCCTTAGGCGGAGCTATCACAGATACGCAGTATTTT
NA,TRBJ2-1,TRBD1,TRBV18,CASSPGTGANNEQFF,TGTGCCAGCTCACCGGGGACAGGGGCCAACAATGAGCAGTTCTTC
NA,TRBJ2-5,TRBD1,TRBV19,CASSFRDRGVETQYF,TGTGCCAGTAGTTTCCGGGACAGGGGTGTGGAGACCCAGTACTTC
NA,TRBJ1-1,NA,TRBV6-6,CASKKAAGNTEAFF,TGTGCCAGCAAAAAAGCGGCAGGGAACACTGAAGCTTTCTTT
NA,TRBJ2-5,NA,TRBV10-3,CAISSVGSEETQYF,TGTGCCATCAGCTCCGTAGGGAGTGAAGAGACCCAGTACTTC
once,TRBJ1-2,TRBD1,TRBV6-6,CASSQRPGQSNYGYTF,TGTGCCAGCAGTCAGCGACCGGGACAGAGTAACTATGGCTACACCTTC
NA,TRBJ2-7,NA,TRBV29-1,CSVERGAGEQYF,TGCAGCGTTGAACGGGGGGCAGGAGAGCAGTACTTC
NA,TRBJ2-7,TRBD2,TRBV7-2,CASSQRLAGDNEQYF,TGTGCCAGCAGCCAACGGCTAGCGGGGGACAACGAGCAGTACTTC
NA,TRBJ1-1,NA,TRBV19,CASSFSSGNTEAFF,TGTGCCAGTAGTTTTTCCAGCGGAAACACTGAAGCTTTCTTT
NA,TRBJ1-5,TRBD1,TRBV19,CASTGTEYNQPQHF,TGTGCCAGCACTGGGACAGAATACAATCAGCCCCAGCATTTT
NA,TRBJ2-3,TRBD2,TRBV9,CASSPWTSGGNTQYF,TGTGCCAGCAGCCCTTGGACTAGCGGGGGGAATACGCAGTATTTT
few,TRBJ2-2,NA,TRBV4-3,CASSQEGASNTGELFF,TGCGCCAGCAGCCAAGAAGGGGCATCCAACACCGGGGAGCTGTTTTTT
NA,TRBJ2-1,TRBD1,TRBV6-9,CASSYFSEGAGNEQFF,TGTGCCAGCAGTTATTTTTCTGAGGGGGCGGGCAATGAGCAGTTCTTC
NA,TRBJ2-7,TRBD2,TRBV27,CASSFGVGLAGVYEQYF,TGTGCCAGCAGTTTCGGTGTAGGACTAGCGGGAGTGTACGAGCAGTACTTC
NA,TRBJ1-2,NA,TRBV2,CASSDAGQASGYTF,TGTGCCAGCAGTGATGCCGGACAAGCGAGCGGCTACACCTTC
few,TRBJ2-7,NA,TRBV6-5,CASSSLRDTGLHEQYF,TGTGCCAGCAGTTCCCTCCGGGACACCGGGTTGCACGAGCAGTACTTC
NA,TRBJ1-1,NA,TRBV5-8,CASSLKRNTEAFF,TGTGCCAGCAGCTTAAAGAGGAACACTGAAGCTTTCTTT
NA,TRBJ2-6,NA,TRBV19,CASSIGRYSGANVLTF,TGTGCCAGTAGTATCGGCAGGTACTCTGGGGCCAACGTCCTGACTTTC
NA,TRBJ2-5,NA,TRBV29-1,CSVYRQGREETQYF,TGCAGCGTTTATAGGCAGGGAAGAGAAGAGACCCAGTACTTC
NA,TRBJ2-1,NA,TRBV5-6,CASSPTRQSILYNEQFF,TGTGCCAGCAGCCCCACACGACAGAGCATCCTCTACAATGAGCAGTTCTTC
NA,TRBJ2-3,TRBD1,TRBV18,CASSPGQGIVDTQYF,TGTGCCAGCTCCCCGGGACAGGGGATAGTAGATACGCAGTATTTT
NA,TRBJ1-4,TRBD1,TRBV6-1,CASRTGGNNEKLFF,TGTGCCAGCAGGACAGGGGGGAATAATGAAAAACTGTTTTTT
few,TRBJ1-5,NA,TRBV2,CASSEQGFGDQPQHF,TGTGCCAGCAGTGAACAGGGGTTCGGAGATCAGCCCCAGCATTTT
NA,TRBJ1-1,TRBD1,TRBV18,CASSNTGGTEAFF,TGTGCCAGCTCAAATACAGGGGGAACTGAAGCTTTCTTT
NA,TRBJ1-2,NA,TRBV6-1,CASSERNLGQSNGYTF,TGTGCCAGCAGTGAACGAAATTTGGGACAAAGTAACGGCTACACCTTC
NA,TRBJ2-5,NA,TRBV5-4,CASSSNTQETQYF,TGTGCCAGCAGCTCAAACACCCAGGAGACCCAGTACTTC
NA,TRBJ2-1,TRBD2,TRBV15,CATSRDLGLAANNEQFF,TGTGCCACCAGCAGAGATTTGGGACTAGCGGCGAACAATGAGCAGTTCTTC
NA,TRBJ1-3,TRBD1,TRBV29-1,CSVEGAGGDTIYF,TGCAGCGTTGAAGGGGCAGGGGGTGACACCATATATTTT
few,TRBJ2-7,TRBD1,TRBV6-7,CASSWGQGTVGQYF,TGTGCCAGCAGTTGGGGACAGGGGACGGTAGGGCAGTACTTC
NA,TRBJ1-2,TRBD1,TRBV5-1,CASSLGAGGDLYGYTF,TGCGCCAGCAGCTTGGGCGCAGGGGGTGACCTCTATGGCTACACCTTC
NA,TRBJ2-7,TRBD1,TRBV7-9,CSSSLVQTGGNYEQYF,TGTTCCAGCAGCTTAGTCCAGACAGGGGGCAACTACGAGCAGTACTTC
NA,TRBJ2-1,TRBD1,TRBV7-9,CASSSPGQGGYNEQFF,TGTGCCAGCAGCTCGCCGGGACAGGGAGGCTACAATGAGCAGTTCTTC
NA,TRBJ1-2,NA,TRBV21-1,CASSAGEPLTNGYTF,TGTGCCAGCAGTGCCGGGGAACCACTAACTAATGGCTACACCTTC
NA,TRBJ1-1,NA,TRBV25-1,CASGLIRGGEAFF,TGTGCCAGCGGTTTGATCCGGGGGGGGGAAGCTTTCTTT
NA,TRBJ2-1,TRBD2,TRBV19,CASSTGTSGRNEQFF,TGTGCCAGTAGTACCGGGACTAGCGGGAGAAATGAGCAGTTCTTC
once,TRBJ2-1,TRBD2,TRBV7-2,CASRSGVSYNEQFF,TGTGCCAGCAGAAGCGGGGTTTCCTACAATGAGCAGTTCTTC
NA,TRBJ1-3,TRBD1,TRBV19,CASRWDRGSSGNTIYF,TGTGCCAGTAGATGGGACAGGGGGAGCTCTGGAAACACCATATATTTT
NA,TRBJ2-3,TRBD2,TRBV5-1,CASTRRPSGGDSTDTQYF,TGCGCCAGCACCCGAAGGCCTAGCGGGGGGGATAGCACAGATACGCAGTATTTT
NA,TRBJ1-4,TRBD1,TRBV15,CATSRVDRGWEKLFF,TGTGCCACCAGCAGAGTAGACAGGGGATGGGAAAAACTGTTTTTT
NA,TRBJ2-2,TRBD2,TRBV5-4,CASSLVLAGSTGELFF,TGTGCCAGCAGCTTGGTACTAGCGGGGAGCACCGGGGAGCTGTTTTTT
NA,TRBJ2-3,NA,TRBV6-5,CASGQGAWTDTQYF,TGTGCCAGCGGCCAAGGGGCTTGGACAGATACGCAGTATTTT
NA,TRBJ1-2,TRBD1,TRBV19,CATPSDRGSTYGYTF,TGTGCCACCCCTTCGGACAGGGGAAGCACATATGGCTACACCTTC
NA,TRBJ2-7,NA,TRBV27,CASSLSAGHEQYF,TGTGCCAGCAGTTTATCCGCGGGGCACGAGCAGTACTTC
NA,TRBJ1-1,NA,TRBV15,CATTGRHTEAFF,TGTGCCACCACCGGCAGGCACACTGAAGCTTTCTTT
NA,TRBJ1-1,NA,TRBV5-1,CASSLAAGAKEAFF,TGCGCCAGCAGCTTGGCCGCGGGGGCCAAGGAAGCTTTCTTT
NA,TRBJ2-1,TRBD2,TRBV27,CASSFGGSYNEQFF,TGTGCCAGCAGTTTCGGGGGGTCCTACAATGAGCAGTTCTTC
NA,TRBJ2-6,NA,TRBV5-5,CASSLEGKSGANGLTF,TGTGCCAGCAGCTTGGAAGGAAAGTCTGGGGCCAACGGCCTGACTTTC
NA,TRBJ2-4,TRBD1,TRBV23-1,CASRTGLAKNIQYF,TGCGCCAGCAGGACAGGGTTAGCCAAAAACATTCAGTACTTC
NA,TRBJ2-2,TRBD1,TRBV11-3,CASSWTGRDTGELFF,TGTGCCAGCAGCTGGACAGGGAGAGACACCGGGGAGCTGTTTTTT
NA,TRBJ1-5,NA,TRBV10-3,CAIRGGSNQPQHF,TGTGCCATAAGAGGCGGGAGCAATCAGCCCCAGCATTTT
NA,TRBJ2-7,NA,TRBV5-6,CASSFGNHEQYF,TGTGCCAGCAGCTTCGGGAACCACGAGCAGTACTTC
NA,TRBJ1-2,NA,TRBV19,CATQNWTGSNYGYTF,TGTGCCACCCAAAATTGGACGGGGTCTAACTATGGCTACACCTTC
NA,TRBJ1-1,NA,TRBV30,CAWGTSRTEAFF,TGTGCCTGGGGGACTTCGAGGACAGAAGCTTTCTTT
NA,TRBJ2-5,NA,TRBV19,CASSVQETQYF,TGTGCCAGTAGTGTACAAGAGACCCAGTACTTC